Listed below are T cell receptor beta chains from one sample, sequenced in a study of vaccination and CD4 T cells after COVID-19. TCRdb re-called the PCR reads through MiXCR, storing one row per CDR3 protein. The sample shows some 13,000 distinct CDR3 sequences, 30% to 35% of them seen only once. For these TCRs, the target antigens are not known. The sequenced material came from CD4+ T cells from blood, cultured in vitro. These receptors all stem from a human donor who had recovered from COVID-19. Both conserved end residues are part of each CDR3. A D gene is named only where the DNA matches it firmly. Not all rows give a size; the values are once, few, many and, for expanded clones, a class.

>TRBJ2-3|NA|TRBV7-8|TRBD1
TGTGCCAGCAGCTGGGACAGGGGGTCAGATACGCAGTATTTT
CASSWDRGSDTQYF
>TRBJ2-3|NA|TRBV19|TRBD2
TGTGCCAGTACCCCAGTTAGCGGGGTCACAGATACGCAGTATTTT
CASTPVSGVTDTQYF
>TRBJ1-2|NA|TRBV7-9|NA
TGTGCCAGCAGCGTAGCGGGGGTGGACTATGGCTACACCTTC
CASSVAGVDYGYTF
>TRBJ2-3|NA|TRBV12-3/TRBV12-4|NA
TGTGCCAGCAGCCCAGCAGTAGTTACGCAGTATTTT
CASSPAVVTQYF
>TRBJ2-7|NA|TRBV28|NA
TGTGCCAGCAGTTTTCTGGTTCCCTACGAGCAGTACTTC
CASSFLVPYEQYF
>TRBJ2-3|few|TRBV5-1|NA
TGCGCCAGCAGCCCCTCAGGAGCAGATACGCAGTATTTT
CASSPSGADTQYF
>TRBJ1-5|few|TRBV6-5|NA
TGTGCCAGCAGTTACTCGCGTAGCAATCAGCCCCAGCATTTT
CASSYSRSNQPQHF
>TRBJ2-5|NA|TRBV20-1|TRBD2
TGCAGTGCTAGAGGCCCAACTAGCGGGAGCGAGACCCAGTACTTC
CSARGPTSGSETQYF
>TRBJ2-7|NA|TRBV5-4|TRBD2
TGTGCCAGCAGCGCTAGCGGGTCCCCCTACGAGCAGTACTTC
CASSASGSPYEQYF
>TRBJ2-7|medium-sized|TRBV6-1|TRBD1
TGTGCCAGCAGTGCGGGACAGTTCTACGAGCAGTACTTC
CASSAGQFYEQYF
>TRBJ1-6|few|TRBV20-1|NA
TGCAGTCCGGGACGGATTAATTCACCCCTCCACTTT
CSPGRINSPLHF
>TRBJ1-5|NA|TRBV28|NA
TGTGCCAGTTTCCCCCATCCCGGGAGGCAGCGCAATCAGCCCCAGCATTTT
CASFPHPGRQRNQPQHF
>TRBJ2-2|few|TRBV7-6|NA
TGTGCCAGCAGCTTCGGGACGACCGGGGAGCTGTTTTTT
CASSFGTTGELFF
>TRBJ2-5|NA|TRBV18|NA
TGTGCCAGCTCACCGGCGACGTGGGAGACCCAGTACTTC
CASSPATWETQYF
>TRBJ2-7|NA|TRBV20-1|NA
TGCAGTGCTAGAGATCTCGTCTTCCACTACGAGCAGTACTTC
CSARDLVFHYEQYF
>TRBJ1-6|NA|TRBV15|NA
TGTGCCACCAGCACGGGGGGAGCGGGTAATTCACCCCTCCACTTT
CATSTGGAGNSPLHF
>TRBJ2-7|NA|TRBV30|NA
TGTGCCTGGAGTGTAGGGGAAGATAGCTCCTACGAGCAGTACTTC
CAWSVGEDSSYEQYF
>TRBJ1-1|NA|TRBV19|TRBD1
TGTGCCAGTAGTAGGCATCCCGGACAGGCCATGAACACTGAAGCTTTCTTT
CASSRHPGQAMNTEAFF
>TRBJ1-1|few|TRBV20-1|NA
TGCAGTGCTGGTAGGGCCAACACTGAAGCTTTCTTT
CSAGRANTEAFF
>TRBJ2-7|NA|TRBV12-3/TRBV12-4|TRBD2
TGTGCCAGCAGTTTTCACACTAGCGGGAGTTCGGGGCAGTACTTC
CASSFHTSGSSGQYF
>TRBJ1-2|NA|TRBV7-9|NA
TGTGCCAGCAGCTTTCCCGATCAGGGTACCTATGGCTACACCTTC
CASSFPDQGTYGYTF
>TRBJ1-4|NA|TRBV7-2|NA
TGTGCCAGCAGCTTCGGGGAGGAAAAACTGTTTTTT
CASSFGEEKLFF
>TRBJ2-5|NA|TRBV20-1|TRBD1
TGCAGTGCTAACGTACAGGGGTGGGAGACCCAGTACTTC
CSANVQGWETQYF
>TRBJ1-2|NA|TRBV6-1|TRBD1
TGTGCCAGCAGAGAAAGCGGACAGGGGGATTTTGGCTACACCTTC
CASRESGQGDFGYTF
>TRBJ1-5|few|TRBV6-1|TRBD1
TGTGCCAGCAGGGACAGGGTGCAATCGGTGGCCCAGCATTTT
CASRDRVQSVAQHF
>TRBJ1-5|NA|TRBV11-1|NA
TGTGCCAGCAGCTTAAGGGCCGATCAGCCCCAGCATTTT
CASSLRADQPQHF
>TRBJ2-3|NA|TRBV5-1|NA
TGCGCCAGCAGCTTGGGCGACAGAGCCAACCCCACTAGCACAGATACGCAGTATTTT
CASSLGDRANPTSTDTQYF
>TRBJ2-7|NA|TRBV6-1|NA
TGTGCCAGCCGAGGACAGTCTTTTTTCAACGAGCAGTACTTC
CASRGQSFFNEQYF
>TRBJ2-1|NA|TRBV20-1|NA
TGCAGTGCTAGAGCATGGCCCGACAATGAGCAGTTCTTC
CSARAWPDNEQFF
>TRBJ2-2|once|TRBV11-3|NA
TGTGCCAGCAGCTTAAGCGGCGGGGCGAACACCGGGGAGCTGTTTTTT
CASSLSGGANTGELFF
>TRBJ2-1|NA|TRBV24-1|NA
TGTGCCACCAGTGATAGCAGGGGGGTGAGATACAATGAGCAGTTCTTC
CATSDSRGVRYNEQFF
>TRBJ2-5|NA|TRBV6-5|NA
TGTGCCAGCAGTTACTCGAGGGGGGTGGAGACCCAGTACTTC
CASSYSRGVETQYF
>TRBJ1-1|NA|TRBV12-3/TRBV12-4|NA
TGTGCCAGCAAGAGGGGTCCCCCCGCAACGCCCTTCTTT
CASKRGPPATPFF
>TRBJ2-5|NA|TRBV18|NA
TGTGCCAGCTCCTCGGGGACAAGCCAAGAGACCCAGTACTTC
CASSSGTSQETQYF
>TRBJ1-2|NA|TRBV20-1|NA
TGCAGTGCTAGAGGGGACGGATCCCGGACGGGCTACACCTTC
CSARGDGSRTGYTF
>TRBJ1-2|NA|TRBV7-9|NA
TGTGCCAGCAGCTTAGTACAGGCAGGGGTACATGGCTACACCTTC
CASSLVQAGVHGYTF
>TRBJ1-4|once|TRBV6-1|NA
TGTGCCAGCGGCCAGGGGTGGGGTGAAAAACTGTTTTTT
CASGQGWGEKLFF
>TRBJ2-1|NA|TRBV20-1|NA
TGCAGTGCTAATCCTCACGACGATGAGCAGTTCTTC
CSANPHDDEQFF
>TRBJ1-5|few|TRBV5-8|NA
TGTGCCAGCAGGCACGGGGGGCCTCATAGCAATCAGCCCCAGCATTTT
CASRHGGPHSNQPQHF
>TRBJ1-2|few|TRBV10-3|NA
TGTGCCATCGGGAGGGGGGGACGTGGCTACACCTTC
CAIGRGGRGYTF
>TRBJ2-6|few|TRBV7-6|NA
TGTGCCAGCAGCTCCTCCTCTGGGGCCAACGTCCTGACTTTC
CASSSSSGANVLTF
>TRBJ2-3|medium-sized|TRBV27|NA
TGTGCCAGCAGACTGAGCACAGATACGCAGTATTTT
CASRLSTDTQYF
>TRBJ1-1|few|TRBV10-3|NA
TGTGCCATCAGTGTAGGACAGAGGAACACTGAAGCTTTCTTT
CAISVGQRNTEAFF
>TRBJ1-1|few|TRBV5-3|NA
TGTGCCAGCAGCTACCAAAGGGAAACTGAAGCTTTCTTT
CASSYQRETEAFF
>TRBJ2-3|NA|TRBV20-1|NA
TGCAGTGCTAGAACGGTCAACAAACCCACAGATACGCAGTATTTT
CSARTVNKPTDTQYF
>TRBJ2-3|few|TRBV4-3|NA
TGCGCCAGCAGCCAAGAAACGGCAAATACGCAGTATTTT
CASSQETANTQYF
>TRBJ1-2|few|TRBV6-1|NA
TGTGCCAGCAGTCCCTACCGGGGCCCTTATGGCTACACCTTC
CASSPYRGPYGYTF
>TRBJ2-4|NA|TRBV6-5|NA
TGTGCCAGCAGTTACTCGACCGGGAGAGGAAACATTCAGTACTTC
CASSYSTGRGNIQYF
>TRBJ2-3|NA|TRBV6-1|TRBD1
TGTGCCAGCCACCATGGGACAGGGGGCCGTAAAACAGGCACAGATACGCAGTATTTT
CASHHGTGGRKTGTDTQYF
>TRBJ1-3|NA|TRBV6-1|TRBD1
TGTGCCAGCAGCCCTCAGGGGGCACGACGAAACACCATATATTTT
CASSPQGARRNTIYF
>TRBJ2-4|NA|TRBV20-1|NA
TGCAGTGCCCAAAGGGGGGCGGCCAAAAACATTCAGTACTTC
CSAQRGAAKNIQYF
>TRBJ2-6|NA|TRBV2|NA
TGTGCCAACCAAAAGGACAACTCTGGGGCCAACGTCCTGACTTTC
CANQKDNSGANVLTF